These 20 T cell receptor beta chains originate from one sample sequenced in a study of neurological immune-mediated disorders. Time point meaning: longitudinal time-point 1 (baseline). TCRdb analysed the 5' RACE reads with MiXCR anew, one entry per CDR3 protein. The sample holds over 70,000 distinct CDR3 sequences, around 9.6% seen once. The specimen sequenced was PBMCs. The receptors were sampled from a man between 25 and 39 years old in good health.

In its sample, this clonotype was seen many times. The chain is built from TRBV6-6 and TRBJ2-7; D may be TRBD1 or TRBD2 (5 bases each). The V end was cut by 0 bases, the J end by 3 bases, with 9 bases between. In germline, CDR1 is MNHNY, CDR2 SVGAGI (reference sequence). The CDR3 is 14 amino acids. CDR3 coding DNA: TGTGCCAGCAGTTACTCCCGTGGGGGCTACGAGCAGTACTTC. Encoded protein: CASSYSRGGYEQYF.

This clonotype was seen many times. The chain carries TRBV5-1 and TRBJ1-4; maybe TRBD1 (5 bases). The CDR3 has 16 amino acids. V was cut by 0 bases and J by 1 base, with 10 bases left in between. Per germline, CDR1 SGHRS and CDR2 YFSETQ. The CDR3 loop reads CASSLGPQGTNEKLFF. CDR3 sequence (DNA): TGCGCCAGCAGCTTGGGACCCCAGGGAACTAATGAAAAACTGTTTTTT.

This clonotype has a count of ten or more. V and J are TRBV20-1 and TRBJ1-1; 7 bases align to TRBD1. V gave up 1 base and J gave up 0 bases; unmatched junction bases: 11. The CDR3 has 17 residues. CDR1 and CDR2 (germline): DFQATT, SNEGSKA (reference sequence). The CDR3 reads CSARAPPGQYMNTEAFF. The CDR3 bases are TGCAGTGCTAGAGCCCCTCCGGGACAGTACATGAACACTGAAGCTTTCTTT.

In this sample, this clonotype turned up a few times. A much larger clone is a single base away; this may be a read error. The chain is built from TRBV5-1 and TRBJ2-7, with 10 bases identical to TRBD1. The germline V gene has CDR1 SGHRS and CDR2 YFSETQ. The CDR3 spans 14 residues. The CDR3 spells CTSSWADRGGEQYF. CDR3 in DNA: TGCACCAGCAGCTGGGCGGACAGGGGGGGCGAGCAGTACTTC.

V usage is TRBV7-2 and J usage is TRBJ2-3; tentatively, D is TRBD1 (5 bases). V was cut by 6 bases and J by 5 bases, with 21 bases left in between. Germline V CDR1 and CDR2: SGHTA, FQGNSA. The CDR3 consists of 16 residues. CDR3 in amino acids: CASRGSGQGCGDTQYF. The CDR3 DNA is TGTGCCAGCAGAGGGTCTGGTCAGGGATGCGGAGATACGCAGTATTTT.

This clonotype was counted ten times or more. This chain joins TRBV7-8 and TRBJ2-5; the match to TRBD2 covers 8 bases. V dropped 4 bases and J dropped 1; count of bases not matched to a gene: 2. The CDR3 is 14 residues long. Germline V gene data show CDR1 as SGHVS and CDR2 as FQNEAQ. The CDR3 DNA follows: TGTGCCAGCAGCTGGCGGGAGGTCCAAGAGACCCAGTACTTC. Its translation is CASSWREVQETQYF.

This clonotype was picked up many times. The chain carries TRBV29-1 and TRBJ2-1, with D perhaps matching TRBD1 (5 bases). V was shortened by 7 bases and J by 4 bases, with 8 bases between the two germline ends. In germline, CDR1 is SQVTM, CDR2 ANQGSEA. The CDR3 has 11 amino acids. CDR3 DNA sequence: TGCAGCGCTGACAGATACAATGAGCAGTTCTTC. Translating gives CSADRYNEQFF.

The table lists this clonotype with many counts. The chain uses TRBV7-2 and TRBJ2-3, with 9 bases fitting TRBD1. The V segment lost 5 bases and the J segment 3 bases; nucleotides outside the gene matches: 3. The CDR3 is 14 residues long. CDR1 is SGHTA and CDR2 is FQGNSA in the germline V gene. The CDR3 region has the DNA TGTGCCAGCAGCGCACAGGGGGCAACAGATACGCAGTATTTT. Protein product: CASSAQGATDTQYF.

This clonotype has a count of ten or more. The V call is TRBV7-2, the J call TRBJ2-7; 9 bases are shared with TRBD2. The germline CDR1 and CDR2 sequences are SGHTA and FQGNSA. The CDR3 has 15 amino acids. Germline trimming cut 4 bases from V and 3 bases from J; bases unmatched to any gene: 7. For the CDR3, the DNA is TGTGCCAGCAGCTATAGCGGGAGCGTTAGCTACGAGCAGTACTTC. Residues: CASSYSGSVSYEQYF.

Note on this clonotype: A much larger clone lies a single base off, so this may be a read error. V usage is TRBV6-1 and J usage is TRBJ1-2; tentative D call: TRBD1 (5 bases). The CDR3 spans 14 residues. Germline V gives CDR1 MNHNS, CDR2 SASEGT. Here the CDR3 reads CASSEWGGVYSYTF. The CDR3 coding sequence is TGTGCCAGCAGTGAATGGGGGGGGGTCTATAGCTACACCTTC.

This clonotype was found many times. This chain links TRBV5-1 with TRBJ2-7, with unresolved D. In germline, CDR1 is SGHRS, CDR2 YFSETQ. V dropped 0 bases and J dropped 2 bases, with 9 bases sitting between them. CDR3 length: 14 residues. DNA of the CDR3: TGCGCCAGCAGCTTGGGTCAGGATCCCTACGAGCAGTACTTC. Residues: CASSLGQDPYEQYF.

This clonotype came up many times. The V and J genes are TRBV30 and TRBJ1-5; 7 positions agree with TRBD1. The trim removed 3 bases at V and 5 bases at J, leaving 4 bases unmatched. There are 13 residues in the CDR3. CDR1 is GTSNPN, CDR2 SVGIG, per germline (reference sequence). The CDR3 DNA reads as TGTGCCTGGAGACGACAGGGTGATCAGCCCCAGCATTTT. It is translated as CAWRRQGDQPQHF.

This clonotype came up many times. The chain carries TRBV3-1 and TRBJ2-3, with 7 nucleotides matching TRBD1. V shed 8 bases and J 3 bases; nucleotides not matched to a gene: 11. CDR3 size: 15 residues. From germline, CDR1 is LGHDT and CDR2 YNNKEL (reference sequence). The CDR3, as DNA: TGTGCCAGCGGAGAACAGGGGATATCGACAGATACGCAGTATTTT. Residues: CASGEQGISTDTQYF.

In this sample, this clonotype turned up many times. The J gene is TRBJ2-5, the V gene TRBV11-2; 8 bases align to TRBD1. This CDR3 has 14 amino acids. Germline CDR1 SGHAT, CDR2 FQNNGV. V was pared by 1 base and J by 5 bases, with 3 bases of the junction left unmatched. CDR3 residues: CASSLGQGFETQYF. CDR3 coding DNA: TGTGCCAGCAGCTTAGGACAGGGGTTCGAGACCCAGTACTTC.

V gene TRBV5-1 combines with J gene TRBJ2-2, with TRBD1 matching 9 bases. CDR1 and CDR2 from the germline V gene are SGHRS and YFSETQ. Trimming removed 7 bases from V and 1 base from J; junction bases left unmatched: 5. The CDR3 extends over 15 amino acids. The CDR3 region is CASGLGQGNTGELFF. The DNA of the CDR3 is TGCGCCAGCGGCCTGGGACAGGGGAACACCGGGGAGCTGTTTTTT.

This clonotype was counted ten times or more. This rearrangement joins TRBV6-4 to TRBJ2-1; D is ambiguous. Germline V gene lookup returns CDR1 MRHNA and CDR2 SNTAGT. The CDR3 length is 14 residues. Trimming stripped 0 bases from V and 8 bases from J, with 11 bases between. CDR3 in amino acids: CASSDSTAVDEQFF. DNA for the CDR3: TGTGCCAGCAGTGACTCGACGGCCGTCGATGAGCAGTTCTTC.

At least ten counts were recorded for this clonotype. V and J are TRBV5-1 and TRBJ2-1; D might be TRBD2 (5 bases). Germline CDR1 SGHRS, CDR2 YFSETQ. Trimming stripped 4 bases from V and 3 bases from J, with 14 bases between. CDR3 length: 15 amino acids. For the CDR3, the DNA is TGCGCCAGCAGCCCCCCCTTAGCGCACTACAATGAGCAGTTCTTC. Translation: CASSPPLAHYNEQFF.

Comment on this clonotype: A much larger clonotype is one base distant, so this may be a read error. The CDR3: CSACRQGASTEAFF. The CDR3 bases are TGCAGTGCCTGCCGACAGGGGGCTAGCACTGAAGCTTTCTTT. The chain employs TRBV20-1 and TRBJ1-1; 10 bases are shared with TRBD1. CDR1 and CDR2 (germline): DFQATT, SNEGSKA (reference sequence). J was trimmed by 4 bases and V by 6 bases; bases with no gene match: 8. The CDR3 spans 14 residues.

This clonotype was picked up many times. The chain recombines TRBV27 with TRBJ1-6; tentative D call: TRBD1 (5 bases). This CDR3 is built from 15 residues. Per the germline V gene, CDR1 is MNHEY and CDR2 is SMNVEV (reference sequence). Trimming shortened V by 6 bases and J by 10 bases, and 19 bases separated the two germline ends. The CDR3 DNA reads as TGTGCCAGCAGGGCCGGGACGCTAAGTATATCACCCCTCCACTTT. This sequence encodes CASRAGTLSISPLHF.

Notes on this clonotype: At one of its ends the junction is not consistent with the germline gene, which may arise from a read error. V and J are TRBV29-1 and TRBJ1-2; no reliable D call. The CDR3 consists of 12 residues. Germline V gives CDR1 SQVTM, CDR2 ANQGSEA. This CDR3 reads CSVEVGCYGYTF. DNA for the CDR3: TGCAGCGTTGAAGTAGGATGCTATGGCTACACTTTC.